The 8 T cell receptor beta chains presented below share a single source sample, sequenced in a study of blood T cell repertoires in COVID-19. Using immunoSEQ multiplex PCR, the repertoire was profiled, and TCRdb retains in-frame clones only, with some absent. There are roughly 180,000 clones in the sample; 70% to 90% occur only once, and more than 7.5% lies in the top ten. The sample comprised peripheral blood. Receptors were obtained from a man aged 35 to 55 who had recovered from COVID-19.

The chain uses TRBV5-8 and TRBJ2-7, with 7 bases fitting TRBD1. Per germline, CDR1 SGHTS and CDR2 YDEGEE. The CDR3 runs to 13 residues. V shed 5 bases and J 2 bases; nucleotides not matched to a gene: 4. As DNA, the CDR3 is TGTGCCAGCAGGACGACAGGGACCTACGAGCAGTACTTC. This translates into CASRTTGTYEQYF.

This chain connects TRBV7-2 to TRBJ2-1; possible D gene TRBD2, 6 bases. The V and J ends lost 3 bases and 9 bases respectively, with 21 bases between them. Per germline, CDR1 SGHTA and CDR2 FQGNSA. The CDR3 is 16 residues long. Here the CDR3 DNA reads TGTGCCAGCAGCTTCTTGGGTACTAGCCTCGGAGGTGAGCAGTTCTTC. Translated: CASSFLGTSLGGEQFF.

The chain combines TRBV18 with TRBJ1-1, with 7 bases identical to TRBD1. The J segment lost 0 bases and the V segment lost 3 bases, leaving 10 bases of the junction unmatched. The CDR3 consists of 17 residues. Germline lookup yields CDR1 KGHSH and CDR2 LQKENI. The CDR3 protein is CASSPGTDRFMNTEAFF. The CDR3 DNA reads TGTGCCAGCTCACCCGGGACAGATCGTTTTATGAACACTGAAGCTTTCTTT.

V usage is TRBV6-5 and J usage is TRBJ2-7; 8 nucleotides match TRBD1. With 9 bases clipped from V and 6 bases from J, the junction kept 1 base outside the gene matches. Germline assignment: CDR1 MNHEY and CDR2 SVGAGI. The CDR3 runs to 10 residues. In DNA form, the CDR3 reads TGTGCCAGTGACAGGGGCGAGCAGTACTTC. Translation gives CASDRGEQYF.

This chain connects TRBV5-6 to TRBJ2-6; D might be TRBD1 (6 bases). Trimming stripped 6 bases from V and 0 bases from J, with 13 bases between. Germline-derived CDR1 and CDR2 are SGHDT and YYEEEE. The CDR3 runs 16 residues. The DNA for the CDR3 is TGTGCCAGCAACCTGGACAGCTTCTCTGGGGCCAACGTCCTGACTTTC. It encodes CASNLDSFSGANVLTF.

The V gene is TRBV15, the J gene TRBJ2-1; 7 bases match TRBD2. CDR3 size: 15 residues. J was trimmed by 5 bases and V by 4 bases; bases with no gene match: 8. CDR1 is LNHNV, CDR2 YYDKDF, per germline (reference sequence). The CDR3 sequence: CATSTRPGLHNEQFF. CDR3 in DNA: TGTGCCACCAGCACCCGGCCGGGACTACACAATGAGCAGTTCTTC. Full variable domain (missing parts from reference TRBV15 and TRBJ2-1): DAMVIQNPRYQVTQFGKPVTLSCSQTLNHNVMYWYQQKSSQAPKLLFHYYDKDFNNEADTPDNFQSRRPNTSFCFLDIRSPGLGDTAMYLCATSTRPGLHNEQFFGPGTRLTVL.

The chain employs TRBV6-4 and TRBJ2-2, with D perhaps TRBD1 (5 bases). The germline CDR1 and CDR2 sequences are MRHNA and SNTAGT. The CDR3 covers 13 residues. The V gene lost 2 bases and the J gene lost 4 bases, with 5 bases spanning the gap. The CDR3 reads CASSDRGTGELFF. Here the CDR3 DNA reads TGTGCCAGCAGTGACAGGGGCACCGGGGAGCTGTTTTTT.

Only a few counts were recorded for this clone. This chain links TRBV24-1 with TRBJ2-5; a possible D gene is TRBD2 (6 bases). Trimming removed 2 bases from V and 5 bases from J, with 11 bases in between. Germline CDR1 is KGHDR and CDR2 is SFDVKD. CDR3 length equals 14 residues. CDR3 region: CATSDWDSEETQYF. The CDR3 bases are TGTGCCACCAGTGATTGGGACTCGGAGGAGACCCAGTACTTC.